Here is one T cell receptor (beta chain) with its context. The data were taken from a study of T cells in women clearing cervical HPV infection. Study information: HLA type stays a possible confounder, typing being limited.

Some clones are missing from TCRdb's copy, which holds only in-frame ones; the method was immunoSEQ multiplex PCR. Recorded for this sample: just under 35,000 clones. This clonotype was obtained from a woman between 18 and 70 years old with a cervical HPV16 infection that either progressed to CIN3+ or cleared (not recorded which). The sample was blood buffy coat.

The CDR3 bases that were read are TGTGCCATCAGAGGGGGGGTAGGGGAGACC. It codes for CAIRGGVGET. The whole CDR3 sequence reads CAIRGGVGETQYF. The chain carries TRBV10-3 and TRBJ2-5; D is possibly TRBD2 (7 bases). Coverage ceases 3 residues before the CDR3 finishes, and the germline J gene fills in the end. CDR3 size: 13 residues. Trimming removed 6 bases from V and 5 bases from J, with 13 bases in between. Per the germline V gene, CDR1 is ENHRY and CDR2 is SYGVKD.